This TCR beta chain is drawn from a study of blood T cell repertoires in COVID-19. The germline V and J ends were trimmed by 1 base and 0 bases, with 8 bases remaining between them. Germline lookup yields CDR1 SGHTA and CDR2 FQGNSA. The CDR3 spans 15 residues. Repertoires were generated with immunoSEQ multiplex PCR, while TCRdb's copy carries only in-frame clones and drops some. Of around 190,000 clones detected, about 82% appear once; the ten largest clones hold around 7%. The receptor was isolated from an older man with active or convalescent COVID-19. V is TRBV7-2 and J is TRBJ2-3, with D unclear. The sequenced material came from peripheral blood. The DNA of the CDR3 is TGTGCCAGCAGCTTAGGGGTGCGGAGCACAGATACGCAGTATTTT. Protein: CASSLGVRSTDTQYF.